Ten or more counts support the clone carrying this TCR beta chain. This specimen comes from a study of T cells after posttransplantation cyclophosphamide. This CDR3 is 16 amino acids long. Germline V CDR1 and CDR2: GTSNPN, SVGIG (reference sequence). V lost 8 bases and J lost 1; bases outside the gene matches: 10. Profiled with immunoSEQ multiplex PCR; TCRdb holds only in-frame clones, not every one. This set yields roughly 45,000 clones and no singletons; the top ten hold 2.2%. The TCR was taken from a man aged 35-49 years in good health, CMV-negative, and a related stem cell transplant donor. This chain uses TRBV30 with TRBJ2-3, with 12 bases matching TRBD1. The specimen was PBMCs. CDR3 residues: CARKGGQGARTDTQYF. In nucleotides, the CDR3 is TGTGCCAGGAAAGGGGGACAGGGGGCTCGCACAGATACGCAGTATTTT.